This T cell receptor beta chain was obtained from a study of blood T cell repertoires in COVID-19. Study-wide background: Some COVID-19 samples were acute and others convalescent; all came from the United States, Italy and Spain. PBMCs, B-cell-depleted T cells, or T cells provided the cDNA or gDNA that made up the material.

In the source study's methods: The authors estimated nucleated cell counts from reference gene primer amplification. Clones were read by immunoSEQ multiplex PCR, and TCRdb kept only the in-frame ones, dropping some. That table gives V, J and clone size, and the DNA gave D and trimming. The table includes 45,000 to 50,000 clones, approximately 85% detected once. Specimen: peripheral blood. The sequence derives from a woman aged 80 or over with COVID-19, enrolled during active disease.

The CDR3 DNA follows: TGTGCCACCAGTGCTAAACGGGGGGTAGATACGCAGTATTTT. Its translation is CATSAKRGVDTQYF. This chain joins TRBV24-1 and TRBJ2-3; 7 positions match TRBD2. The CDR3 length is 14 residues. V lost 5 bases and J lost 5; bases outside the gene matches: 6. The germline V gene has CDR1 KGHDR and CDR2 SFDVKD.